This TCR beta chain was captured by sequencing in a study of cytomegalovirus exposure and HLA in healthy donors. General study points: TCR beta V segments were, for the most part, productive about 87% or about 30% of the time in an earlier analysis.

To note about this clone: Its antigen is as yet unknown. The same CDR3 is also encoded by other DNA sequences in this sample.

In the PCR, 60 Vbeta and 13 Jbeta primers were used. The table came from immunoSEQ multiplex PCR; TCRdb's copy has only in-frame clones and leaves some out. This table has around 180,000 clones, about 72% appearing once. The source of this sequence is a girl under 18 in good health and CMV-seronegative. Specimen: PBMCs.

CDR3 amino acids: CASSQQGQVNYGYTF. The CDR3 coding sequence is TGTGCCAGCAGCCAACAAGGACAGGTTAACTATGGCTACACCTTC. The gene calls are TRBV5-4 and TRBJ1-2; TRBD1 matches at 7 bases. The CDR3 covers 15 residues. Germline V gene data show CDR1 as SGHNT and CDR2 as YYREEE (reference sequence). V dropped 4 bases and J dropped 1; count of bases not matched to a gene: 7.